Here is one T cell receptor (beta chain) with its context. Sequence at one end of the junction differs from germline and may be a read error. This CDR3 spans 17 amino acids. The germline CDR1 and CDR2 sequences are LGHNA and YNFKEQ. This specimen comes from a study of blood T cell repertoires in COVID-19. Methods used by the authors: Amplifying reference gene primers gave estimates of nucleated cell counts. Assay: immunoSEQ multiplex PCR; the TCRdb copy retains only in-frame clones and omits some. Clone size and the V and J calls come from that table; the DNA yielded D and trimming. The sample holds some 140,000 clones; roughly 83% are singletons and the top ten take about 12%.

The receptor was derived from an older woman with COVID-19, enrolled during active disease. Material: peripheral blood. The chain employs TRBV4-2 and TRBJ1-5; 10 bases are shared with TRBD1. CDR3 sequence: CASSQGLDRGHGRAQHF. The CDR3 nucleotides are TGTGCCAGCAGTCAAGGGCTAGACAGGGGGCATGGGAGGGCCCAGCATTTT.